These 18 T cell receptor beta chains were all obtained from the same sample, sequenced in a study of T cells in Graves' hyperthyroidism and ophthalmopathy. RNA transcripts provided the source from which TCR beta CDR3 regions were amplified. Carried out on the TCR CDR3, a first-round RT-PCR used the HTBI primer set. From the multiplex PCR reads, TCRdb called clonotypes with MiXCR, one entry per CDR3 protein. In the table there are about 410,000 distinct CDR3 sequences, roughly 14% of which are singletons. Sequencing input: blood. The source is a man younger than 35 with Graves' ophthalmopathy.

The sample holds a few counts of this clonotype. The CDR3 nucleotides are TGTGCCGCGGGGCAGGGGGGAGAAAAACTGTTTTTT. Residues: CAAGQGGEKLFF. The chain has TRBV2 and TRBJ1-4; 7 nucleotides line up with TRBD1. The V and J ends lost 11 bases and 8 bases, in that order; junction bases with no gene match: 8. This CDR3 is 12 amino acids long. CDR1 and CDR2 from the germline V gene are SNHLY and FYNNEI.

The sample holds many counts of this clonotype. This chain joins TRBV7-9 and TRBJ2-7; no clear D. Trimming removed 5 bases at V and 0 bases at J, with 11 bases between. Germline CDR1 reads SEHNR; CDR2 reads FQNEAQ (reference sequence). The CDR3 is made up of 14 amino acids. The CDR3 DNA sequence: TGTGCCAGCAGCGGTGCGCTGAGCTCCTACGAGCAGTACTTC. It is translated as CASSGALSSYEQYF.

This chain uses TRBV4-2 with TRBJ2-7; 8 nucleotides line up with TRBD1. The germline gives CDR1 LGHNA, CDR2 YNFKEQ. V lost 0 bases to trimming and J lost 2 bases; unmatched junction nucleotides: 3. This CDR3 comprises 15 residues. The CDR3 DNA is TGTGCCAGCAGCCAAGACGGGACAGGTACCTACGAGCAGTACTTC. Residues: CASSQDGTGTYEQYF.

As DNA, the CDR3 is TGTGCCAGCATCTCCGGGGGCTCATCCTACGAGCAGTACTTC. Protein sequence: CASISGGSSYEQYF. V and J are TRBV28 and TRBJ2-7, with D perhaps being TRBD1 or TRBD2 (6 bases each). The CDR3 sequence is 14 residues long. Trimming removed 7 bases at V and 1 base at J, with 14 bases between. The germline V gene has CDR1 MDHEN and CDR2 SYDVKM.

On this clonotype: This may come from a read error, since a much larger clone is one base off. The chain links TRBV11-3 to TRBJ2-5; 7 positions match TRBD2. Trimming took 4 bases from V and 7 from J; bases not matched to a gene: 12. The V gene's germline CDR1 is SGHNT and CDR2 YENEEA. The CDR3 is 15 residues long. The CDR3 DNA sequence: TGTGCCAGCAGCTACGGCTGGGACTATATTCGGACCCAGTACTTC. It yields the protein CASSYGWDYIRTQYF.

This clonotype was observed many times. This chain connects TRBV12-3 or TRBV12-4 to TRBJ2-7; TRBD2 matches 14 bases. The CDR3 consists of 16 residues. With 3 bases clipped from V and 2 bases from J, the junction kept 3 bases outside the gene matches. CDR3 sequence reads: CASSLGLAGVAYEQYF. The CDR3 nucleotides read TGTGCCAGCAGTTTGGGACTAGCGGGGGTGGCCTACGAGCAGTACTTC.

The sample holds many counts of this clonotype. J is TRBJ2-1 and V is TRBV4-1; D uncertain. This CDR3 contains 14 residues. V was trimmed by 4 bases and J by 5 bases, leaving 12 bases between them. Germline CDR1 MGHRA, CDR2 YSYEKL. DNA for the CDR3: TGCGCCAGCAGCCCACGGGCCCAAGACAATGAGCAGTTCTTC. Encoded protein: CASSPRAQDNEQFF.

The table lists this clonotype with many counts. The V and J genes are TRBV10-3 and TRBJ1-6; D possibly corresponds to TRBD1 (5 bases). V gave up 0 bases and J gave up 0 bases, with 18 bases separating them. Germline V CDR1 and CDR2: ENHRY, SYGVKD. The length of the CDR3 is 20 residues. CDR3 region: CAISESISRARSSYNSPLHF. The CDR3 bases are TGTGCCATCAGTGAGTCCATCAGCAGGGCACGGAGCTCCTATAATTCACCCCTCCACTTT.

This clonotype was counted only a few times. V is TRBV11-3 and J is TRBJ2-3, with 10 bases fitting TRBD1. V lost 3 bases, J lost 4 bases, and 1 base stayed unmatched. This CDR3 contains 14 residues. The germline V gene encodes CDR1 SGHNT and CDR2 YENEEA. CDR3 loop: CASSLGQGSDTQYF. The CDR3 DNA sequence: TGTGCCAGCAGCTTGGGACAGGGGTCAGATACGCAGTATTTT.

The table lists this clonotype with many counts. The rearrangement uses TRBV6-1 and TRBJ2-7; a weak D match, TRBD1 (5 bases). The germline V gene encodes CDR1 MNHNS and CDR2 SASEGT. Trimming left V 6 bases short and J 2 bases short, with 14 bases between. This CDR3 region has 14 residues. The CDR3 loop reads CASRPATEAYEQYF. DNA for the CDR3: TGTGCCAGCAGACCCGCGACAGAGGCCTACGAGCAGTACTTC.

Ten or more counts support this clonotype. The chain joins TRBV24-1 to TRBJ2-3; tentatively, D is TRBD2 (5 bases). CDR1 KGHDR and CDR2 SFDVKD come from the germline V gene. V lost 5 bases to trimming and J lost 3 bases, with 17 bases between them. The CDR3 loop spans 16 amino acids. CDR3 sequence reads: CATSARTGRRTDTQYF. CDR3 coding DNA: TGTGCCACCAGTGCAAGAACGGGAAGGCGGACAGATACGCAGTATTTT.

A few counts support this clonotype. The chain joins TRBV5-1 to TRBJ2-5, with a tentative D call TRBD1 (6 bases). V gave up 0 bases and J gave up 6 bases, with 15 bases separating them. This CDR3 spans 15 amino acids. From germline, CDR1 is SGHRS and CDR2 YFSETQ. Here the CDR3 DNA reads TGCGCCAGCAGCTTGGACCCCCAGGGGCCCAAGACCCAGTACTTC. Translated: CASSLDPQGPKTQYF.

The count of this clonotype is one. This chain joins TRBV3-1 and TRBJ2-3; maybe TRBD2 (5 bases). The CDR3 has 14 amino acids. V lost 1 base and J 0 bases, leaving 5 bases between the germline ends. The germline gives CDR1 LGHDT, CDR2 YNNKEL (reference sequence). The CDR3 nucleotides read TGTGCCAGCAGCCAAGGCGGGAGCACAGATACGCAGTATTTT. As protein: CASSQGGSTDTQYF.

This clonotype showed up many times. The rearrangement links TRBV7-2 to TRBJ2-1, with 7 bases that match TRBD1. Trimming cost V 5 bases and J 10 bases; bases outside gene matches: 11. Looked up from germline, CDR1 is SGHTA and CDR2 is FQGNSA. CDR3 size: 14 residues. CDR3 DNA: TGTGCCAGCAGCCCCGTAGGGGGCGCGTCCGAGCAGTTCTTC. Protein sequence: CASSPVGGASEQFF. Full variable domain (remainder filled in from reference TRBV7-2 and TRBJ2-1): GAGVSQSPSNKVTEKGKDVELRCDPISGHTALYWYRQSLGQGLEFLIYFQGNSAPDKSGLPSDRFSAERTGGSVSTLTIQRTQQEDSAVYLCASSPVGGASEQFFGPGTRLTVL.

The gene calls are TRBV29-1 and TRBJ2-7; 8 bases are shared with TRBD1. The CDR3 loop spans 13 amino acids. V was clipped by 5 bases and J by 6 bases; unmatched bases: 9. Germline V CDR1 and CDR2: SQVTM, ANQGSEA. DNA of the CDR3: TGCAGCGTTATAAGAGGACAGGGTGGCGAGCAGTACTTC. Translation: CSVIRGQGGEQYF.

This clonotype was observed many times. The chain links TRBV11-2 to TRBJ2-6; tentatively, D is TRBD1 (7 bases). With 0 bases removed from V and 0 bases from J, the gap between germline ends came to 18 bases. Germline V CDR1 and CDR2: SGHAT, FQNNGV. The CDR3 has 20 residues. The CDR3 DNA follows: TGTGCCAGCAGCTTAGATCTGGCCAGGGGGAGGAACTCTGGGGCCAACGTCCTGACTTTC. Translated, it gives CASSLDLARGRNSGANVLTF.

Ten or more counts support this clonotype. This chain uses TRBV5-1 with TRBJ1-2; D not certain. Per the germline V gene, CDR1 is SGHRS and CDR2 is YFSETQ. The CDR3 totals 13 residues. Trimming removed 2 bases from V and 4 bases from J, with 9 bases in between. CDR3 nucleotide sequence: TGCGCCAGCAGCTTAACCCAGGCCTATGGCTACACCTTC. Amino acids: CASSLTQAYGYTF.

This clonotype has a count of ten or more. The chain links TRBV18 to TRBJ2-3; TRBD1 aligns across 8 bases. From germline, CDR1 is KGHSH and CDR2 LQKENI. J gave up 6 bases and V 2 bases, and 10 bases lay outside the gene matches. This CDR3 spans 16 amino acids. The chain's CDR3 is CASSPFLDRVADTQYF. The CDR3 region has the DNA TGTGCCAGCTCACCATTTCTGGACAGGGTGGCGGATACGCAGTATTTT. Together with reference TRBV18 and TRBJ2-3, the CDR3 gives the full variable domain: NAGVMQNPRHLVRRRGQEARLRCSPMKGHSHVYWYRQLPEEGLKFMVYLQKENIIDESGMPKERFSAEFPKEGPSILRIQQVVRGDSAAYFCASSPFLDRVADTQYFGPGTRLTVL.